This entry lists 7 T cell receptor beta chains sequenced from one sample in a study of CD4+ T cells in melanoma. Sequenced by immunoSEQ multiplex PCR; TCRdb stores in-frame clones only, minus some. The sample shows roughly 52,000 clones, almost 70% of them seen only once. The sequencing input was tumor tissue. The receptors derive from a human donor with melanoma.

This chain joins TRBV6-6 and TRBJ2-5, with a weak D call TRBD1 (6 bases). CDR1 MNHNY and CDR2 SVGAGI come from the germline V gene (reference sequence). V lost 2 bases and J 0 bases, leaving 7 bases between the germline ends. The CDR3 extends over 14 amino acids. The CDR3 DNA follows: TGTGCCAGCAGTTACGGACAGTACCAAGAGACCCAGTACTTC. Translated, it gives CASSYGQYQETQYF.

The chain couples TRBV29-1 to TRBJ1-1; D not resolved. With 0 bases removed from V and 4 bases from J, the gap between germline ends came to 9 bases. This CDR3 region has 13 residues. Looked up from germline, CDR1 is SQVTM and CDR2 is ANQGSEA. The CDR3 here is CSVEDGGVTEAFF. The CDR3 DNA follows: TGCAGCGTTGAAGATGGCGGGGTCACTGAAGCTTTCTTT.

This chain links TRBV28 with TRBJ2-2, with 8 bases fitting TRBD2. Unmatched junction bases numbered 2, after V lost 5 bases and J lost 6 bases. The CDR3 runs to 13 residues. The germline V gene encodes CDR1 MDHEN and CDR2 SYDVKM. CDR3 coding DNA: TGTGCCAGCAGTCGGGAGGGGTCCGGGGAGCTGTTTTTT. Its protein product is CASSREGSGELFF.

V is TRBV19 and J is TRBJ1-1; no firm D call. Deletions cut 3 bases from V and 3 bases from J, with 8 bases between. This CDR3 is built from 13 residues. Per the germline V gene, CDR1 is LNHDA and CDR2 is SQIVND (reference sequence). CDR3 in DNA: TGTGCCAGTAGTATCATTGGGTACACTGAAGCTTTCTTT. Translation gives CASSIIGYTEAFF.

This clone was observed once. This chain links TRBV6-5 with TRBJ2-1; tentative D call: TRBD2 (6 bases). The CDR3 contains 14 residues. The V end lost 6 bases, the J end lost 4 bases, and 13 bases lay between the germline ends. The germline CDR1 and CDR2 sequences are MNHEY and SVGAGI. This CDR3 is CASRKSSGYNEQFF. The CDR3 DNA reads TGTGCCAGCAGGAAAAGTAGCGGTTACAATGAGCAGTTCTTC.

The rearrangement joins TRBV12-5 to TRBJ2-3; D tentatively fits TRBD1 or TRBD2 (6 bases each). Trimming removed 5 bases from V and 2 bases from J, with 14 bases in between. Germline CDR1 LGHNT, CDR2 FRNRAP. The CDR3 consists of 15 residues. The DNA of the CDR3 is TGTGCTAGTGGTACGGGGGCCGGAACCACAGATACGCAGTATTTT. Protein: CASGTGAGTTDTQYF.

The V gene is TRBV19, the J gene TRBJ1-1, with D uncertain. The CDR3 length is 14 residues. The V end lost 3 bases, the J end lost 5 bases, and 13 bases lay between the germline ends. Per the germline V gene, CDR1 is LNHDA and CDR2 is SQIVND (reference sequence). CDR3 loop: CASSIPRQKTEAFF. CDR3 in DNA: TGTGCCAGTAGTATCCCCAGGCAAAAGACTGAAGCTTTCTTT.